Below, one TCR beta chain is given with its context. Its antigen is as yet unknown. The authors ran a second PCR of roughly 6 to 12 cycles using a sample-barcoded 5' primer and a J-beta primer mix. TCRdb fed the 5' RACE reads into MiXCR, producing one record per CDR3 protein. The sample consists of about 640,000 distinct CDR3 sequences, about 43% of them appearing once. Germline-derived CDR1 and CDR2 are SGHRS and YFSETQ. Trimming removed 0 bases at V and 6 bases at J, with 16 bases between. The CDR3 loop spans 15 amino acids. The data originate from a study of blood T cells in healthy people across ages. The study, taken as a whole, reports: Older age coincided with a roughly linear decline in TCR beta diversity per million T cells.

The gene calls are TRBV5-1 and TRBJ2-7; D is possibly TRBD1 (6 bases). This sequence was found in a man aged 80 or over in good health. Sequenced material: blood. The CDR3 DNA reads TGCGCCAGCAGCTTGGTCGCAGGGGTGGCAGGCGAGCAGTACTTC. This codes for CASSLVAGVAGEQYF.